Included here is one T cell receptor (beta chain) sequence, with context. The primer mix had 60 Vbeta and 13 Jbeta primers. Here immunoSEQ multiplex PCR was the method, and the copy in TCRdb shows in-frame clones only, minus some. This sample's table has 85,000 to 110,000 clones. The sample is drawn from a study of cytomegalovirus exposure and HLA in healthy donors. This CDR3 contains 14 residues. V was pared by 5 bases and J by 2 bases, with 11 bases between. Germline values: CDR1 SGHDN, CDR2 FVKESK. The sequence derives from a man in his forties or fifties in good health and CMV-seronegative. The chain couples TRBV14 to TRBJ2-3; no reliable D call. Sequencing was carried out using PBMCs. CDR3 sequence reads: CASSYSLYTDTQYF. The CDR3 region has the DNA TGTGCCAGCAGCTACTCCCTGTACACAGATACGCAGTATTTT.